This T cell receptor (beta chain) comes out of a study of T cells after yellow fever vaccination (dated by TCRdb to the late 2010s). Notes on the research overall: The SMART-Seq v4 Ultra Low Input RNA kit was used to prepare libraries from fractions with low cell numbers. To follow T-cell clones before and after primary and booster YFV17D yellow fever vaccination, bulk TCR alpha and beta repertoires were sequenced over time. Two healthy male donors made up the cohort, one aged 18 to 30 years and the other aged 30 to 40 years. Blood was drawn at multiple timepoints before and after primary and secondary immunization, with bulk PBMC replicates and cell subsets isolated. The research as a whole found: Compared with the primary T-cell response, the secondary T-cell response was weaker but faster, peaking on day 5 rather than day 15. Because the study included only two donors, the extent to which the findings can be generalized is limited. A small fraction of clonotypes appeared in both the CD4 and CD8 compartments, likely as a result of convergent recombination. Most clones expanded after primary vaccination (96% of CD4 and roughly 90% of CD8) were re-detected after the booster, suggesting that broad memory maintenance occurred. Computational filtering was needed because FACS-sorted repertoires could contain abundant contaminating clonotypes from the bulk population.

Synthesis of TCR cDNA relied on 5'RACE template switching, a step that introduced a universal primer site along with unique molecular identifiers. Priming of cDNA synthesis was performed from both the TCR alpha and TCR beta constant segments. Libraries were amplified in two PCR steps, with sample barcodes and sequencing adapters added in the second step. Sequencing of libraries was done on Illumina HiSeq 2500 (2x100 bp) or NovaSeq (2x150 bp). The authors' pipeline ran thus. Reads were demultiplexed and collapsed into UMI consensus sequences with MIGEC, and V(D)J alignment was performed with MiXCR. Vaccine-responding clonotypes were identified with edgeR using replicate PBMC samples, with FDR below 0.01 and a log2 fold change above 5 up to day 15 being required. Each bulk clonotype received a CD4 or CD8 identity based on whether the sequenced CD4 or CD8 repertoire contained that clonotype at higher abundance. Clones were called with MiXCR by TCRdb after fastp trimmed the public reads at Q25, and only in-frame beta chains were retained. Each entry merges the rows of one CDR3 protein and shows their most common DNA and genes. TCRdb, not the original authors, processed these V and J calls. The sample records approximately 140,000 distinct CDR3 sequences, 7.7% of which are singletons. The leading ten clones occupy less than 0.95% of the sample.

V has 4 bases trimmed and J has 8 bases trimmed; junction bases matching no gene number 11. From the cysteine through the phenylalanine, the CDR3 covers 15 amino acids. Of all the DNA, just the CDR3 is kept, 45 bases in frame from base 1. Taken from the germline V gene, the CDR1 and CDR2 loops are SGDLS and YYNGEE. This sample's treatment or condition label indicates: live attenuated yellow fever vaccine strain. A standard Ficoll-Paque protocol was used to isolate PBMCs from peripheral blood. Dynabeads CD4 and CD8 positive selection kits were used to isolate CD4 and CD8 T-cell fractions. TriZol was used to extract RNA from bulk PBMCs, from CD4 and CD8 fractions, and from dextramer-positive and dextramer-negative fractions. At least ten counts were recorded for this clonotype. This receptor's antigen is unknown. Base quality data are lacking; no much larger clone is found one base away.

Sequencing was performed on CD4+ T cells sorted from PBMCs, taken 5 days after the yellow fever booster vaccination. The chain employs TRBV9 and TRBJ1-4; the junction holds 7 bases that match TRBD1. This receptor was obtained from a man younger than 45 who received the YFV17D yellow fever vaccine. The CDR3 amino acid sequence is: CASSNRQGLLEKLFF. In nucleotides, the sequence is TGTGCCAGCAGCAACCGACAGGGATTACTCGAAAAACTGTTTTTT.